This TCR beta chain was identified during a study of radiotherapy plus CTLA-4 blockade in lung cancer. About the study: Objective response rate was more than 15%; disease control rate, about 31%.

Receiving focal radiation plus CTLA-4 blockade with ipilimumab were patients who had chemo-refractory metastatic non-small-cell lung cancer. The study, taken as a whole, reports: Early blood T cell clone dynamics reportedly forecast response best, with interferon-beta. After treatment with radiotherapy plus ipilimumab, TCR clones that came from the tumor expanded in blood.

For this clone: Antigen: not known.

V shed 1 base, J shed 7 bases, and the junction held 14 bases outside the gene matches. CDR1 is MNHNS, CDR2 SASEGT, per germline. The CDR3 covers 18 residues. Here immunoSEQ multiplex PCR was the method, and the copy in TCRdb shows in-frame clones only, minus some. The sample shows roughly 32,000 clones, 81% of them seen only once. The chain links TRBV6-1 to TRBJ1-2; TRBD1 matches at 11 bases. This TCR came from a human donor with non-small cell lung cancer that progressed on radiotherapy plus ipilimumab. The sample consisted of peripheral blood, taken from a patient treated with radiotherapy plus ipilimumab. This chain's CDR3 is CASSEVPSLGQGAGGYTF. The CDR3 nucleotides read TGTGCCAGCAGTGAAGTTCCTTCCCTCGGACAGGGGGCAGGTGGCTACACCTTC.